A single sample gave rise to the 30 T cell receptor beta chains below, sequenced in a study of blood T cell repertoires in COVID-19. The repertoire was sequenced with immunoSEQ multiplex PCR; TCRdb's copy has only in-frame clones and lacks some. This sample has about 150,000 clones, with more than 85% found just once. Sequenced sample: peripheral blood. These receptors were obtained from a man aged 55-75 years with COVID-19, enrolled during active disease.

V usage is TRBV7-6 and J usage is TRBJ1-3, with 7 bases lining up with TRBD1. Germline V lookup: CDR1 SGHVS, CDR2 FNYEAQ. The CDR3 contains 16 residues. Trimming removed 5 bases from V and 2 bases from J; junction bases left unmatched: 9. This chain's CDR3 is CASSPGDRDAGNTIYF. The CDR3 DNA sequence: TGTGCCAGCAGCCCCGGTGACAGGGATGCTGGAAACACCATATATTTT.

The V call is TRBV6-5, the J call TRBJ1-1; the D gene is possibly TRBD1 (5 bases). Trimming left V 10 bases short and J 0 bases short, with 12 bases between. Germline V CDR1 and CDR2: MNHEY, SVGAGI. The CDR3 totals 13 residues. The CDR3 nucleotides read TGTGCCACGACGACAGATATGAACACTGAAGCTTTCTTT. Translating gives CATTTDMNTEAFF.

The genes are TRBV19 and TRBJ1-1; D not resolved. From germline, CDR1 is LNHDA and CDR2 SQIVND (reference sequence). V lost 3 bases to trimming and J lost 0 bases, with 8 bases between them. CDR3 length equals 14 residues. CDR3 loop: CASSMARLNTEAFF. CDR3 in DNA: TGTGCCAGTAGTATGGCCAGATTGAACACTGAAGCTTTCTTT.

The chain couples TRBV5-1 to TRBJ2-3; 12 bases are a match to TRBD2. This CDR3 contains 16 residues. J gave up 2 bases and V 4 bases, and 5 bases lay outside the gene matches. Germline assignment: CDR1 SGHRS and CDR2 YFSETQ. The CDR3 bases are TGCGCCAGCAGCCCCGGACTAGCGGGATACACAGATACGCAGTATTTT. This translates into CASSPGLAGYTDTQYF.

Here the CDR3 reads CASSFGNTEAFF. The CDR3 bases are TGTGCCAGCAGTTTCGGGAACACTGAAGCTTTCTTT. This chain uses TRBV27 with TRBJ1-1, with D unclear. Germline V gene lookup returns CDR1 MNHEY and CDR2 SMNVEV (reference sequence). The ends were cut back, 3 bases at V and 1 base at J, with 3 bases in the middle. This CDR3 is built from 12 residues.

This clone was detected only a few times. The chain links TRBV6-6 to TRBJ1-1, with D possibly matching TRBD1 (5 bases). The CDR3 sequence is 13 residues long. Per germline, CDR1 MNHNY and CDR2 SVGAGI (reference sequence). V dropped 10 bases and J dropped 1 base, with 13 bases sitting between them. The CDR3 reads CATTGFGNTEAFF. CDR3 DNA sequence: TGTGCCACCACAGGATTTGGGAACACTGAAGCTTTCTTT.

The CDR3, as DNA: TGTGCCAGCAGCCAATTTGACAGGGACACAGATACGCAGTATTTT. Amino acids: CASSQFDRDTDTQYF. The chain carries TRBV3-1 (or the pseudogene TRBV3-2) and TRBJ2-3, with 7 positions matching TRBD1. The CDR3 is 15 residues long. Germline V lookup: CDR1 LGHDT, CDR2 YNNKEL (reference sequence). J was trimmed by 2 bases and V by 2 bases; bases with no gene match: 4.

This clone was seen once. The V gene is TRBV6-6, the J gene TRBJ1-6, with D possibly being TRBD1 (5 bases). This CDR3 is built from 14 residues. The V and J ends lost 5 bases and 6 bases respectively, with 11 bases between them. Germline loops: CDR1 MNHNY, CDR2 SVGAGI (reference sequence). CDR3 region: CASSQNRFNSPLHF. The DNA of the CDR3 is TGTGCCAGCAGTCAGAACAGGTTTAATTCACCCCTCCACTTT.

This rearrangement joins TRBV5-4 to TRBJ2-5; 7 bases are shared with TRBD2. The CDR3 sequence is 16 residues long. Germline V gene data show CDR1 as SGHNT and CDR2 as YYREEE (reference sequence). With 0 bases clipped from V and 0 bases from J, the junction kept 5 bases outside the gene matches. In DNA, the CDR3 is TGTGCCAGCAGCTTGGGGCGGGGGAGCTACCAAGAGACCCAGTACTTC. Amino acids: CASSLGRGSYQETQYF.

CDR3 nucleotides: TGTGCCAGCAGCCTCAACAGGGGGCGCGAGTCGGAAGCTTTCTTT. Its translation is CASSLNRGRESEAFF. This sequence joins TRBV3-1 (or the pseudogene TRBV3-2) and TRBJ1-1; 9 bases are shared with TRBD1. The CDR3 loop spans 15 amino acids. V was clipped by 4 bases and J by 8 bases; unmatched bases: 11. The germline V gene has CDR1 LGHDT and CDR2 YNNKEL (reference sequence).

The chain links TRBV15 to TRBJ2-7, with 7 positions matching TRBD1. CDR1 LNHNV and CDR2 YYDKDF come from the germline V gene (reference sequence). J lost 3 bases, V lost 1 base, and 3 bases had no gene match. The CDR3 spans 14 residues. CDR3 nucleotides: TGTGCCACCAGCAGAGGGGACAGTAACTACGAGCAGTACTTC. Translated, it gives CATSRGDSNYEQYF.

The chain links TRBV29-1 to TRBJ2-1; TRBD2 aligns across 11 bases. There are 17 residues in the CDR3. The germline V gene has CDR1 SQVTM and CDR2 ANQGSEA. The V and J ends lost 4 bases and 7 bases, in that order; junction bases with no gene match: 15. Here the CDR3 reads CSVVGGSGSGRVNEQFF. Here the CDR3 DNA reads TGCAGCGTTGTGGGGGGCTCAGGTAGCGGGAGGGTAAATGAGCAGTTCTTC.

The chain couples TRBV10-3 to TRBJ1-3; TRBD1 agrees at 9 bases. V was pared by 6 bases and J by 4 bases, with 13 bases of the junction left unmatched. CDR1 and CDR2 from the germline V gene are ENHRY and SYGVKD. This CDR3 contains 17 residues. This CDR3 is CAIRPGQGARGGNTIYF. CDR3 nucleotide sequence: TGTGCCATCAGGCCGGGACAGGGAGCAAGAGGAGGAAACACCATATATTTT.

The genes are TRBV18 and TRBJ2-7; TRBD2 agrees at 7 bases. With V trimmed by 3 bases and J by 3 bases, 8 bases remained unmatched. From germline, CDR1 is KGHSH and CDR2 LQKENI. The CDR3 runs to 15 residues. CDR3 DNA: TGTGCCAGCTCACCCCCGACTAGCACTCACTACGAGCAGTACTTC. Translated, it gives CASSPPTSTHYEQYF.

The genes are TRBV6-2 or TRBV6-3 and TRBJ1-2; D not certain. This CDR3 region has 12 residues. The germline CDR1 and CDR2 sequences are MNHEY and SVGEGT. V dropped 5 bases and J dropped 4 bases, with 8 bases sitting between them. CDR3: CASSRFSYGYTF. Written as DNA, the CDR3 is TGTGCCAGCAGTCGGTTCTCCTATGGCTACACCTTC.

Here the CDR3 reads CASGLDRGEFTGELFF. The CDR3 DNA reads TGTGCTAGTGGTCTAGACAGGGGAGAATTCACCGGGGAGCTGTTTTTT. The chain recombines TRBV12-5 with TRBJ2-2; 8 bases line up with TRBD1. V lost 5 bases and J lost 4; bases outside the gene matches: 9. This CDR3 has 16 amino acids. In germline, CDR1 is LGHNT, CDR2 FRNRAP. Based on the CDR3 plus reference TRBV12-5 and TRBJ2-2, the full variable domain is DARVTQTPRHKVTEMGQEVTMRCQPILGHNTVFWYRQTMMQGLELLAYFRNRAPLDDSGMPKDRFSAEMPDATLATLKIQPSEPRDSAVYFCASGLDRGEFTGELFFGEGSRLTVL.

The chain joins TRBV11-2 to TRBJ2-1, with D maybe TRBD2 (6 bases). From germline, CDR1 is SGHAT and CDR2 FQNNGV. The CDR3 runs 15 residues. Trimming took 0 bases from V and 9 from J, leaving 15 bases between them. The CDR3 DNA reads as TGTGCCAGCAGCTTAGAGGGGGGACGGACAAGTGAGCAGTTCTTC. The encoded protein is CASSLEGGRTSEQFF. The full variable domain, its missing parts supplied by reference TRBV11-2 and TRBJ2-1, is EAGVAQSPRYKIIEKRQSVAFWCNPISGHATLYWYQQILGQGPKLLIQFQNNGVVDDSQLPKDRFSAERLKGVDSTLKIQPAKLEDSAVYLCASSLEGGRTSEQFFGPGTRLTVL.

The CDR3 loop is CASRPGTGGGEQYF. CDR3 nucleotides: TGTGCCAGCAGACCCGGGACAGGGGGTGGCGAGCAGTACTTC. This chain uses TRBV28 with TRBJ2-7; 11 bases fit TRBD1. Trimming cost V 6 bases and J 6 bases; bases outside gene matches: 7. The CDR3 length is 14 residues. Germline V gene data show CDR1 as MDHEN and CDR2 as SYDVKM.

CDR3 DNA: TGTGCCAGCAGCGACAGGGGGGACACTAACTATGGCTACACCTTC. It is translated as CASSDRGDTNYGYTF. This chain joins TRBV7-2 and TRBJ1-2; 9 nucleotides align to TRBD1. The CDR3 runs to 15 residues. Germline lookup yields CDR1 SGHTA and CDR2 FQGNSA. With 5 bases clipped from V and 0 bases from J, the junction kept 4 bases outside the gene matches. Full variable domain (rest looked up from reference TRBV7-2 and TRBJ1-2): GAGVSQSPSNKVTEKGKDVELRCDPISGHTALYWYRQSLGQGLEFLIYFQGNSAPDKSGLPSDRFSAERTGGSVSTLTIQRTQQEDSAVYLCASSDRGDTNYGYTFGSGTRLTVV.

The rearrangement uses TRBV5-8 and TRBJ1-4, with D tentatively TRBD1 (5 bases). The CDR3 totals 15 residues. V was shortened by 3 bases and J by 4 bases, with 13 bases between the two germline ends. Germline V lookup: CDR1 SGHTS, CDR2 YDEGEE. CDR3 coding DNA: TGTGCCAGCAGCTGGGCACAGGAGATTAATGAAAAACTGTTTTTT. Its translation is CASSWAQEINEKLFF.

The J gene is TRBJ1-1, the V gene TRBV7-2; no clear D gene. The CDR3 has 14 residues. Germline loops: CDR1 SGHTA, CDR2 FQGNSA. V was pared by 1 base and J by 3 bases, with 9 bases between. This CDR3 is CASSLDASYTEAFF. CDR3 sequence (DNA): TGTGCCAGCAGCTTAGACGCAAGCTACACTGAAGCTTTCTTT.

V is TRBV27 and J is TRBJ2-2; D gene unclear. V dropped 5 bases and J dropped 5 bases, with 6 bases sitting between them. Germline V CDR1 and CDR2: MNHEY, SMNVEV (reference sequence). This CDR3 spans 12 amino acids. The CDR3: CASSRVTGELFF. The DNA for the CDR3 is TGTGCCAGCAGTAGAGTGACCGGGGAGCTGTTTTTT.

The chain has TRBV6-4 and TRBJ2-3; tentative D call: TRBD1 (6 bases). There are 13 residues in the CDR3. Trimming left V 6 bases short and J 6 bases short, with 13 bases between. CDR1 is MRHNA and CDR2 is SNTAGT in the germline V gene. The CDR3 is CASSLDRGDTQYF. CDR3 sequence (DNA): TGTGCCAGCAGCCTGGATAGGGGGGATACGCAGTATTTT.

The chain carries TRBV11-3 and TRBJ2-7, with 8 bases aligning to TRBD2. There are 16 residues in the CDR3. Trimming took 2 bases from V and 6 from J; bases not matched to a gene: 12. Germline-derived CDR1 and CDR2 are SGHNT and YENEEA. The CDR3 loop is CASSLNMVSGISEQYF. In nucleotides, the CDR3 is TGTGCCAGCAGCTTAAATATGGTTAGCGGGATAAGCGAGCAGTACTTC. Looking up the rest from reference TRBV11-3 and TRBJ2-7 gives the full variable domain: EAGVVQSPRYKIIEKKQPVAFWCNPISGHNTLYWYLQNLGQGPELLIRYENEEAVDDSQLPKDRFSAERLKGVDSTLKIQPAELGDSAVYLCASSLNMVSGISEQYFGPGTRLTVT.

The CDR3 loop is CASSIRDSLNIQYF. The CDR3 nucleotides are TGTGCCAGTAGTATCCGGGACAGTCTAAACATTCAGTACTTC. The gene calls are TRBV19 and TRBJ2-4; TRBD1 aligns across 7 bases. The germline V gene encodes CDR1 LNHDA and CDR2 SQIVND (reference sequence). CDR3 size: 14 residues. The ends lost 3 bases at V and 6 bases at J; junction bases unmatched: 5.

The V and J genes are TRBV4-1 and TRBJ2-1; 8 positions agree with TRBD2. There are 15 residues in the CDR3. The J segment lost 3 bases and the V segment lost 4 bases, leaving 5 bases of the junction unmatched. The germline gives CDR1 MGHRA, CDR2 YSYEKL. The CDR3 protein is CASSLSGTSYNEQFF. Written as DNA, the CDR3 is TGCGCCAGCAGCCTATCCGGGACTAGCTACAATGAGCAGTTCTTC.

This clone has just one count. The chain is built from TRBV12-3 or TRBV12-4 and TRBJ1-2; 9 bases are shared with TRBD1. The CDR3 has 13 amino acids. J was trimmed by 5 bases and V by 5 bases; bases with no gene match: 3. The CDR3 region has the DNA TGTGCCAGCAGTCCGACAGGGGGATATGGCTACACCTTC. Translated: CASSPTGGYGYTF.

The V call is TRBV13, the J call TRBJ2-3; 7 bases align to TRBD2. CDR1 is PRHDT, CDR2 FYEKMQ, per germline (reference sequence). This CDR3 comprises 15 residues. The trim removed 2 bases at V and 0 bases at J, leaving 2 bases unmatched. The CDR3 region is CASSLSGGSTDTQYF. CDR3 in DNA: TGTGCCAGCAGCTTATCCGGGGGGAGCACAGATACGCAGTATTTT.

The chain is built from TRBV9 and TRBJ1-1; D not certain. The CDR3 is 15 amino acids. V was shortened by 4 bases and J by 0 bases, with 13 bases between the two germline ends. Germline V gives CDR1 SGDLS, CDR2 YYNGEE. Written as DNA, the CDR3 is TGTGCCAGCAGCCCAATGGGCAGCATGAACACTGAAGCTTTCTTT. Encoded protein: CASSPMGSMNTEAFF. Drawing the rest from reference TRBV9 and TRBJ1-1, the complete variable domain is DSGVTQTPKHLITATGQRVTLRCSPRSGDLSVYWYQQSLDQGLQFLIQYYNGEERAKGNILERFSAQQFPDLHSELNLSSLELGDSALYFCASSPMGSMNTEAFFGQGTRLTVV.

The V call is TRBV9, the J call TRBJ2-1, with D tentatively TRBD2 (5 bases). Trimming shortened V by 2 bases and J by 7 bases, and 10 bases separated the two germline ends. This CDR3 region has 13 residues. CDR1 and CDR2 (germline): SGDLS, YYNGEE. The CDR3 loop is CASSVSAANEQFF. In DNA form, the CDR3 reads TGTGCCAGCAGCGTGTCAGCGGCGAATGAGCAGTTCTTC.